These 6 T cell receptor beta chains were all obtained from the same sample, sequenced in a study of tissue T cells after allogeneic stem cell transplantation. Some clones are missing from TCRdb's copy, which holds only in-frame ones; the method was immunoSEQ multiplex PCR. The table shows tens of thousands of clones, with over 65% occurring only once. Sequenced: sorted cells pooled from one or two spleens. These receptors were obtained from a pool of C57BL/6 mice in good health.

This clone was observed once. The genes are named according to mouse. The DNA ends 1 residue before the CDR3 does, and the rest of the CDR3 is filled in from the germline J gene. This chain joins TRBV13-1 and TRBJ2-5; 10 bases align to TRBD2. The CDR3 runs to 15 residues. Per germline, CDR1 NSHNY and CDR2 SYGAGN. The junction had 10 bases not matched to a gene; V was cut back by 6 bases and J by 6 bases. The DNA read from the CDR3 is TGTGCCAGCACCCCCTCTGGGGGGGCGCGGGACACCCAGTAC. Protein: CASTPSGGARDTQY. The complete CDR3 protein is CASTPSGGARDTQYF.

As to this clone: Germline and genes: mouse. The read is 1 residue too short to cover the CDR3 end, so that end is filled in from the germline J gene. The chain carries TRBV19 and TRBJ1-4, with 10 bases fitting TRBD1. CDR3 length: 13 amino acids. The V gene end was trimmed by 7 bases and the J gene end by 7 bases; junction bases not matched to a gene: 4. The V gene's germline CDR1 is FNHDT and CDR2 SITEND (reference sequence). The part of the CDR3 DNA that was read is TGTGCCAGCGCGGGACAGGGGACCGAAAGATTATTT. It is translated as CASAGQGTERLF. The whole CDR3 protein is CASAGQGTERLFF.

Regarding this clone: The gene names given are mouse names. The CDR3 extends 1 residue past the end of the read, so its final part is completed from the germline J gene. J is TRBJ2-1 and V is TRBV5; 8 bases are shared with TRBD2. Germline CDR1 LGHNA, CDR2 YNLKQL (reference sequence). The CDR3 loop spans 17 amino acids. The V gene end was trimmed by 1 base and the J gene end by 1 base; junction bases not matched to a gene: 6. Partial CDR3 DNA: TGTGCCAGCAGCCAAGTGGGGGGGGCCGAGAACTATGCTGAGCAGTTC. Amino acids: CASSQVGGAENYAEQF. The full CDR3 reads CASSQVGGAENYAEQFF.

With respect to this clone: Mouse gene names apply. The read ends 1 residue before the CDR3 terminus; that terminus is restored from the germline J gene. The chain is built from TRBV31 and TRBJ2-5; TRBD1 matches at 7 bases. The CDR3 consists of 14 residues. In germline, CDR1 is GKSSPN, CDR2 SITVG. The V and J ends lost 0 bases and 2 bases, in that order; junction bases with no gene match: 2. CDR3: CAWSLTGVQDTQYF. Partial CDR3 DNA: TGTGCCTGGAGTCTCACAGGGGTCCAAGACACCCAGTAC.

Worth noting for this clone: The listed genes are named as in mouse. The read stops 1 residue short of the end of the CDR3; the missing end is completed from the germline J gene. The chain links TRBV16 to TRBJ2-2; D is unresolved. CDR1 is SGHSA and CDR2 is FRNQAP in the germline V gene. This CDR3 is built from 14 residues. Between the trimmed V and J ends, which lost 1 base and 2 bases, there was a span of 5 bases. The CDR3 sequence: CASSLAMNTGQLYF. Incomplete CDR3 DNA: TGTGCAAGCAGCTTAGCGATGAACACCGGGCAGCTCTAC.

A word on this clone: Each gene name is a mouse one. CDR3 DNA (partial): TGTGCCAGCAGTATTGGGACAGGGGCTGAGCAGTTC. It specifies CASSIGTGAEQF. The whole CDR3 protein reads CASSIGTGAEQFF. The chain employs TRBV19 and TRBJ2-1, with 9 bases fitting TRBD1. The read is 1 residue too short to cover the CDR3 end, so that end is filled in from the germline J gene. The CDR3 is made up of 13 amino acids. Looked up from germline, CDR1 is FNHDT and CDR2 is SITEND (reference sequence). V dropped 2 bases and J dropped 7; count of bases not matched to a gene: 1.